These 15 T cell receptor beta chains originate from one sample sequenced in a study of blood T cell repertoires in COVID-19. Sequencing was performed with immunoSEQ multiplex PCR; in TCRdb, only in-frame clones are kept and a portion is missing. Among approximately 290,000 clones listed, more than 65% were seen once. The sequencing sample was made of peripheral blood. The receptors stem from a person aged 70 to 79 with COVID-19, enrolled during active disease.

This chain uses TRBV7-2 with TRBJ1-6; possible D gene TRBD1, 6 bases. V lost 5 bases to trimming and J lost 7 bases, with 15 bases between them. The CDR3 runs to 15 residues. Germline V gene sequence: CDR1 SGHTA, CDR2 FQGNSA. This CDR3 is CASSLKGVYNSPLHF. The CDR3 bases are TGTGCCAGCAGCCTTAAGGGGGTTTACAATTCACCCCTCCACTTT.

The chain couples TRBV7-6 to TRBJ2-7; 9 bases are shared with TRBD2. The CDR3 is 15 amino acids. After removal of 5 bases from V and 3 bases from J, the junction contained 8 bases not matched to a gene. Germline CDR1 SGHVS, CDR2 FNYEAQ. The CDR3, as DNA: TGTGCCAGCAGCGACGGGACTAGCTTTCTCTACGAGCAGTACTTC. It yields the protein CASSDGTSFLYEQYF. The variable domain in full, completed from reference TRBV7-6 and TRBJ2-7, reads GAGVSQSPRYKVTKRGQDVALRCDPISGHVSLYWYRQALGQGPEFLTYFNYEAQQDKSGLPNDRFSAERPEGSISTLTIQRTEQRDSAMYRCASSDGTSFLYEQYFGPGTRLTVT.

Many counts were recorded for this clone. This sequence joins TRBV29-1 and TRBJ2-1, with TRBD2 matching 13 bases. CDR3 size: 15 residues. CDR1 and CDR2 from the germline V gene are SQVTM and ANQGSEA. V trimming: 0 bases; J trimming: 12 bases; junction bases outside the gene matches: 8. CDR3 in DNA: TGCAGCGTTGAAGATGGGACTAGCGGGACTAATCGGCAGTTCTTC. Translated, it gives CSVEDGTSGTNRQFF.

The chain uses TRBV7-9 and TRBJ2-3; no clear D gene. This CDR3 region has 14 residues. Trimming removed 3 bases from V and 3 bases from J, with 10 bases in between. Per the germline V gene, CDR1 is SEHNR and CDR2 is FQNEAQ (reference sequence). The CDR3 region is CASSLGLLTDTQYF. The CDR3 region has the DNA TGTGCCAGCAGCTTGGGCCTCCTTACAGATACGCAGTATTTT.

This chain links TRBV9 with TRBJ2-4, with 9 positions matching TRBD1. This CDR3 is 17 amino acids long. Per the germline V gene, CDR1 is SGDLS and CDR2 is YYNGEE. Losses at the gene ends were 3 bases for V and 1 base for J; bases not matched to a gene: 8. CDR3 sequence: CASSGGTGGWAKNIQYF. The CDR3 nucleotides read TGTGCCAGCAGCGGAGGAACAGGGGGCTGGGCCAAAAACATTCAGTACTTC.

The chain recombines TRBV9 with TRBJ2-3; 11 bases are a match to TRBD2. The CDR3 covers 15 residues. Per the germline V gene, CDR1 is SGDLS and CDR2 is YYNGEE. J gave up 10 bases and V 3 bases, and 10 bases lay outside the gene matches. CDR3 residues: CASSDTSGGLQAQYF. The DNA of the CDR3 is TGTGCCAGCAGCGATACTAGCGGGGGCCTCCAGGCGCAGTATTTT.

V gene TRBV10-2 combines with J gene TRBJ2-5; weak D call: TRBD2 (6 bases). V lost 5 bases, J lost 0 bases, and 7 bases lay in between. CDR1 and CDR2 from the germline V gene are WSHSY and SAAADI. This CDR3 is 13 amino acids long. The CDR3 region has the DNA TGCGCCAGCAGTTCTAGCGACCAAGAGACCCAGTACTTC. It yields the protein CASSSSDQETQYF.

J is TRBJ2-5 and V is TRBV27; the match to TRBD2 covers 8 bases. Losses at the gene ends were 2 bases for V and 1 base for J; bases not matched to a gene: 3. The CDR3 consists of 15 residues. In germline, CDR1 is MNHEY, CDR2 SMNVEV (reference sequence). In nucleotides, the CDR3 is TGTGCCAGCAGTTTACGGGGGGGGCGCCAAGAGACCCAGTACTTC. Translated, it gives CASSLRGGRQETQYF.

The CDR3 DNA sequence: TGTGCCAGCAGCCAGATGCAGCGGGGATCACGCCGGGGGCAGTTCTTC. This translates into CASSQMQRGSRRGQFF. This chain links TRBV5-4 with TRBJ2-1, with TRBD2 identical over 7 bases. This CDR3 has 16 residues. V trimming: 4 bases; J trimming: 12 bases; junction bases outside the gene matches: 19. Per the germline V gene, CDR1 is SGHNT and CDR2 is YYREEE (reference sequence).

V usage is TRBV19 and J usage is TRBJ2-1; D might be TRBD1 (5 bases). Germline V gives CDR1 LNHDA, CDR2 SQIVND (reference sequence). V was trimmed by 1 base and J by 12 bases, leaving 13 bases between them. The CDR3 runs to 13 residues. For the CDR3, the DNA is TGTGCCAGTAGTATAGGGGGCGAGGTCCTGCAGTTCTTC. Translating it yields CASSIGGEVLQFF.

The chain combines TRBV27 with TRBJ1-2, with no clear D. The CDR3 has 15 residues. Germline loops: CDR1 MNHEY, CDR2 SMNVEV (reference sequence). V gave up 0 bases and J gave up 8 bases, with 16 bases separating them. CDR3 sequence: CASSLSFAGGQGYTF. The CDR3 bases are TGTGCCAGCAGTTTATCGTTTGCGGGAGGGCAGGGCTACACCTTC.

This sequence joins TRBV7-3 and TRBJ2-1; TRBD2 matches 10 bases. J was trimmed by 8 bases and V by 1 base; bases with no gene match: 8. Per germline, CDR1 SGHTA and CDR2 FQGTGA. This CDR3 is built from 16 residues. In DNA, the CDR3 is TGTGCCAGCAGCTTAATGGGTACTAGCGGGATCCATGAGCAGTTCTTC. Translated, it gives CASSLMGTSGIHEQFF.

This clone was picked up a small number of times. This sample also contains other DNA sequences that code for the same CDR3. The chain links TRBV5-4 to TRBJ1-1; possibly TRBD1 for D (6 bases). The CDR3 has 14 residues. Trimming shortened V by 2 bases and J by 0 bases, and 8 bases separated the two germline ends. Germline V lookup: CDR1 SGHNT, CDR2 YYREEE (reference sequence). The CDR3 protein is CASSLTGLNTEAFF. In DNA, the CDR3 is TGTGCCAGCAGCTTAACAGGGTTGAACACTGAAGCTTTCTTT.

V is TRBV3-1 (or the pseudogene TRBV3-2) and J is TRBJ2-3; D remains unclear. Germline V lookup: CDR1 LGHDT, CDR2 YNNKEL (reference sequence). V was pared by 0 bases and J by 3 bases, with 10 bases between. The CDR3 length is 15 residues. CDR3 coding DNA: TGTGCCAGCAGCCAAGATCTAGTTGGTACAGATACGCAGTATTTT. It specifies CASSQDLVGTDTQYF.

This clone occurred once. The chain combines TRBV19 with TRBJ1-4; TRBD1 matches at 8 bases. With 10 bases clipped from V and 5 bases from J, the junction kept 12 bases outside the gene matches. The CDR3 sequence is 15 residues long. The germline V gene encodes CDR1 LNHDA and CDR2 SQIVND (reference sequence). CDR3 protein: CATQRGTGKNEKLFF. CDR3 bases: TGTGCCACCCAGCGAGGGACAGGAAAAAATGAAAAACTGTTTTTT. The full variable domain, its missing parts supplied by reference TRBV19 and TRBJ1-4, is DGGITQSPKYLFRKEGQNVTLSCEQNLNHDAMYWYRQDPGQGLRLIYYSQIVNDFQKGDIAEGYSVSREKKESFPLTVTSAQKNPTAFYLCATQRGTGKNEKLFFGSGTQLSVL.